Each of the 22 T cell receptor beta chains below was sequenced from the same sample in a study of T cells in localized non-small cell lung cancer. Sequencing was performed with immunoSEQ multiplex PCR; in TCRdb, only in-frame clones are kept and a portion is missing. The data show under 40,000 clones, with over 70% seen just once and around 15% held by the top ten. Sample: peripheral blood, taken before any cancer treatment. The receptors here all came from a male donor aged 60 or older with stage III squamous cell lung carcinoma.

The J gene is TRBJ1-3, the V gene TRBV12-5; tentatively, D is TRBD1 (5 bases). Germline CDR1 reads LGHNT; CDR2 reads FRNRAP. The CDR3 consists of 14 residues. V lost 7 bases to trimming and J lost 4 bases, with 14 bases between them. CDR3 protein: CASALGVSGNTIYF. The DNA of the CDR3 is TGTGCTAGTGCCTTGGGGGTTTCCGGAAACACCATATATTTT.

The chain has TRBV5-4 and TRBJ2-5; D unclear. V lost 5 bases and J 1 base, leaving 9 bases between the germline ends. The CDR3 is made up of 13 amino acids. Germline V lookup: CDR1 SGHNT, CDR2 YYREEE (reference sequence). Written as DNA, the CDR3 is TGTGCCAGCAGGGCGGTTTTCCAAGAGACCCAGTACTTC. Protein sequence: CASRAVFQETQYF.

In DNA form, the CDR3 reads TGCGCCAGCAGCTTGGAGGCGGGGAACTCGCGCGAGCAGTACTTC. Residues: CASSLEAGNSREQYF. The chain links TRBV5-1 to TRBJ2-7; possibly TRBD2 for D (6 bases). The germline CDR1 and CDR2 sequences are SGHRS and YFSETQ. The CDR3 loop spans 15 amino acids. V lost 0 bases and J lost 6, with 16 bases in between. Variable domain in full (rest from reference TRBV5-1 and TRBJ2-7): KAGVTQTPRYLIKTRGQQVTLSCSPISGHRSVSWYQQTPGQGLQFLFEYFSETQRNKGNFPGRFSGRQFSNSRSEMNVSTLELGDSALYLCASSLEAGNSREQYFGPGTRLTVT.

The chain is built from TRBV5-1 and TRBJ2-5; D perhaps matches TRBD1 (6 bases). Trimming removed 6 bases at V and 2 bases at J, with 14 bases between. Looked up from germline, CDR1 is SGHRS and CDR2 is YFSETQ. This CDR3 spans 14 amino acids. The CDR3 region is CASNLWTEQETQYF. The DNA for the CDR3 is TGCGCCAGCAACCTTTGGACAGAGCAAGAGACCCAGTACTTC.

This clone is a singleton in its sample. This chain's CDR3 is CASRSGGDNEKLFF. The CDR3 DNA reads as TGTGCCAGCAGGTCAGGGGGAGATAATGAAAAACTGTTTTTT. This rearrangement joins TRBV6-5 to TRBJ1-4, with 7 bases that match TRBD1. V lost 6 bases to trimming and J lost 4 bases; unmatched junction nucleotides: 5. Per the germline V gene, CDR1 is MNHEY and CDR2 is SVGAGI. This CDR3 spans 14 amino acids.

This clone came up once. V and J are TRBV15 and TRBJ2-4; 9 bases map to TRBD1. With V trimmed by 1 base and J by 8 bases, 6 bases remained unmatched. This CDR3 is built from 15 residues. Germline V gene lookup returns CDR1 LNHNV and CDR2 YYDKDF (reference sequence). CDR3 nucleotide sequence: TGTGCCACCAGCAGAGCCACGGACAGGGGTGACATTCAGTACTTC. Translation: CATSRATDRGDIQYF. Full variable domain (remainder filled in from reference TRBV15 and TRBJ2-4): DAMVIQNPRYQVTQFGKPVTLSCSQTLNHNVMYWYQQKSSQAPKLLFHYYDKDFNNEADTPDNFQSRRPNTSFCFLDIRSPGLGDTAMYLCATSRATDRGDIQYFGAGTRLSVL.

V usage is TRBV29-1 and J usage is TRBJ1-3; D unclear. V lost 7 bases, J lost 4 bases, and 8 bases lay in between. Germline V gene data show CDR1 as SQVTM and CDR2 as ANQGSEA. The CDR3 spans 11 residues. The CDR3 here is CSAGLGNTIYF. The CDR3 DNA reads TGCAGCGCCGGACTGGGAAACACCATATATTTT.

V usage is TRBV15 and J usage is TRBJ2-1; D gene uncertain. The CDR3 sequence is 12 residues long. Germline V gives CDR1 LNHNV, CDR2 YYDKDF (reference sequence). V dropped 1 base and J dropped 7 bases, with 5 bases sitting between them. This chain's CDR3 is CATSRGWNEQFF. The CDR3 coding sequence is TGTGCCACCAGCAGAGGGTGGAATGAGCAGTTCTTC.

This clone was picked up a small number of times. The CDR3 bases are TGTGCCAGCAGAGGGGCCGCCGAACAGCCCCAGCATTTT. It specifies CASRGAAEQPQHF. The genes are TRBV6-5 and TRBJ1-5, with D tentatively TRBD1 (5 bases). Germline CDR1 is MNHEY and CDR2 is SVGAGI. V lost 6 bases, J lost 7 bases, and 13 bases lay in between. The CDR3 has 13 residues.

This clone was observed once. The rearrangement uses TRBV23-1 and TRBJ2-3; 10 bases align to TRBD2. TRBV23-1 carries the ORF label, with uncertain function. The CDR3 is made up of 19 amino acids. V gave up 0 bases and J gave up 0 bases; unmatched junction bases: 9. In DNA, the CDR3 is TGCGCCAGCAGTCAATCGGTGGTAGCGGGAGGCCAAAGCACAGATACGCAGTATTTT. As protein: CASSQSVVAGGQSTDTQYF.

V usage is TRBV5-8 and J usage is TRBJ1-5, with 7 positions matching TRBD1. V dropped 4 bases and J dropped 4; count of bases not matched to a gene: 11. Germline V gives CDR1 SGHTS, CDR2 YDEGEE. This CDR3 region has 16 residues. CDR3: CASSLLSTGLNQPQHF. The CDR3, as DNA: TGTGCCAGCAGCCTCCTTTCGACAGGGTTGAATCAGCCCCAGCATTTT.

The chain uses TRBV29-1 and TRBJ1-6; weak D call: TRBD1 (5 bases). The V and J ends lost 3 bases and 5 bases respectively, with 8 bases between them. This CDR3 comprises 13 residues. The V gene's germline CDR1 is SQVTM and CDR2 ANQGSEA. Written as DNA, the CDR3 is TGCAGCGTTGATCTGGGGGATAATTCACCCCTCCACTTT. Its translation is CSVDLGDNSPLHF.

The genes are TRBV29-1 and TRBJ2-7; TRBD1 agrees at 8 bases. The ends lost 6 bases at V and 5 bases at J; junction bases unmatched: 6. CDR1 and CDR2 from the germline V gene are SQVTM and ANQGSEA. The CDR3 length is 12 residues. CDR3 region: CSVNRGIDEQYF. The CDR3 region has the DNA TGCAGCGTGAACAGGGGGATCGACGAGCAGTACTTC.

The J gene is TRBJ1-4, the V gene TRBV12-1; the table's D call, TRBD1, has no DNA check behind it. TRBV12-1 is described as a pseudogene. The CDR3 extends over 14 amino acids. CDR3 in amino acids: CASSSQGKGEKLFF. The CDR3 nucleotides read TGTGCCAGCAGCTCTCAGGGCAAGGGTGAAAAACTGTTTTTT.

V is TRBV4-2 and J is TRBJ2-1; 10 bases fit TRBD2. Germline lookup yields CDR1 LGHNA and CDR2 YNFKEQ. This CDR3 spans 14 amino acids. V shed 3 bases, J shed 6 bases, and the junction held 2 bases outside the gene matches. DNA of the CDR3: TGTGCCAGCAGCCAGTTAGCGGGAGGCAATGAGCAGTTCTTC. It is translated as CASSQLAGGNEQFF.

The chain links TRBV19 to TRBJ2-1; the match to TRBD2 covers 9 bases. The CDR3 sequence is 16 residues long. V dropped 5 bases and J dropped 3; count of bases not matched to a gene: 8. In germline, CDR1 is LNHDA, CDR2 SQIVND (reference sequence). In DNA, the CDR3 is TGTGCCAGTAGTCTCGTGACTAGCGGCGTCTACAATGAGCAGTTCTTC. It specifies CASSLVTSGVYNEQFF. The full variable domain, its missing parts supplied by reference TRBV19 and TRBJ2-1, is DGGITQSPKYLFRKEGQNVTLSCEQNLNHDAMYWYRQDPGQGLRLIYYSQIVNDFQKGDIAEGYSVSREKKESFPLTVTSAQKNPTAFYLCASSLVTSGVYNEQFFGPGTRLTVL.

The J gene is TRBJ2-5, the V gene TRBV5-1; 8 bases fit TRBD1. In germline, CDR1 is SGHRS, CDR2 YFSETQ. This CDR3 has 15 amino acids. V lost 4 bases, J lost 5 bases, and 10 bases stayed unmatched. CDR3 nucleotides: TGCGCCAGCAGCGACGACAGGGGCTGGGGGGAGACCCAGTACTTC. Protein sequence: CASSDDRGWGETQYF.

With respect to this clone: Additional DNA sequences in this sample encode the identical CDR3. This chain joins TRBV6-1 and TRBJ2-2; D is ambiguous. This CDR3 has 15 amino acids. V lost 4 bases and J 0 bases, leaving 9 bases between the germline ends. CDR1 is MNHNS, CDR2 SASEGT, per germline. CDR3 sequence reads: CASSGTVANTGELFF. Here the CDR3 DNA reads TGTGCCAGCAGTGGGACGGTCGCGAACACCGGGGAGCTGTTTTTT.

This clone has just one count. V gene TRBV10-3 combines with J gene TRBJ1-2; no clear D gene. CDR3 length: 11 amino acids. Trimming removed 6 bases from V and 4 bases from J, with 6 bases in between. The germline V gene encodes CDR1 ENHRY and CDR2 SYGVKD. The CDR3 DNA is TGTGCCATCAGCGAGGCCTATGGCTACACCTTC. It yields the protein CAISEAYGYTF.

The CDR3 bases are TGTGCCAGCAGCGTAGCTACTAGCGGGTACGAGCAGTACTTC. This gives the protein CASSVATSGYEQYF. The chain couples TRBV9 to TRBJ2-7; 9 bases match TRBD2. This CDR3 is 14 amino acids long. Germline CDR1 and CDR2: SGDLS and YYNGEE. With 0 bases clipped from V and 4 bases from J, the junction kept 2 bases outside the gene matches.

CDR3 in amino acids: CASSEERETQYF. CDR3 DNA sequence: TGCGCCAGCAGCGAAGAACGGGAGACCCAGTACTTC. This sequence joins TRBV5-1 and TRBJ2-5; D ambiguous. The CDR3 runs to 12 residues. V dropped 4 bases and J dropped 5 bases, with 9 bases sitting between them. CDR1 and CDR2 from the germline V gene are SGHRS and YFSETQ.

V is TRBV19 and J is TRBJ1-4; a weak D match, TRBD1 (5 bases). The germline V gene has CDR1 LNHDA and CDR2 SQIVND (reference sequence). The CDR3 loop spans 15 amino acids. With 5 bases removed from V and 0 bases from J, the gap between germline ends came to 10 bases. CDR3 coding DNA: TGTGCCAGTAGTGATACAGGCGCAACTAATGAAAAACTGTTTTTT. This codes for CASSDTGATNEKLFF.